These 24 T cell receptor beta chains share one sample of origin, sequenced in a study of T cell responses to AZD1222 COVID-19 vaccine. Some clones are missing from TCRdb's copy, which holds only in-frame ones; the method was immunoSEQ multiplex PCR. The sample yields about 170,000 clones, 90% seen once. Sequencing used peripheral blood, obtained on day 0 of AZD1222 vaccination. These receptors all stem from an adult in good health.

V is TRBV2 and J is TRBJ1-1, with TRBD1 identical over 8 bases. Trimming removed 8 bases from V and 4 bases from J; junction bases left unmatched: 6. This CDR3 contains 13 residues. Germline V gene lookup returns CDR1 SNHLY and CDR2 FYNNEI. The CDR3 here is CASGLDRATEAFF. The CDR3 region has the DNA TGTGCCAGCGGTTTGGACAGGGCCACTGAAGCTTTCTTT.

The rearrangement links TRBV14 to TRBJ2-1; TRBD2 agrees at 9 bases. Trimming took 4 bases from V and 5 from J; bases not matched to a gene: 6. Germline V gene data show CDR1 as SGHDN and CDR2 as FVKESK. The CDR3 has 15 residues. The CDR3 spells CASSPGLAPNNEQFF. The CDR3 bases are TGTGCCAGCAGCCCGGGACTAGCACCGAACAATGAGCAGTTCTTC.

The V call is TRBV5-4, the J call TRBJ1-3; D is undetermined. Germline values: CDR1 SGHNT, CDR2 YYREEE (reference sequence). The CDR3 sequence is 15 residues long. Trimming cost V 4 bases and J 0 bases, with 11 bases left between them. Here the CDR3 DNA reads TGTGCCAGCAGCCTCGACGCAGGCTCTGGAAACACCATATATTTT. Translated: CASSLDAGSGNTIYF. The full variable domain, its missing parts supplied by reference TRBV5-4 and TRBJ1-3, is ETGVTQSPTHLIKTRGQQVTLRCSSQSGHNTVSWYQQALGQGPQFIFQYYREEENGRGNFPPRFSGLQFPNYSSELNVNALELDDSALYLCASSLDAGSGNTIYFGEGSWLTVV.

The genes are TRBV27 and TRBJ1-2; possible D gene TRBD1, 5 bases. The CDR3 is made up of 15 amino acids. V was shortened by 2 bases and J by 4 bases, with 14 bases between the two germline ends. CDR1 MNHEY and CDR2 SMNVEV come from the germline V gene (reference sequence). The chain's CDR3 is CASSLRSGLSYGYTF. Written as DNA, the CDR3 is TGTGCCAGCAGTTTAAGGTCGGGGCTAAGCTATGGCTACACCTTC.

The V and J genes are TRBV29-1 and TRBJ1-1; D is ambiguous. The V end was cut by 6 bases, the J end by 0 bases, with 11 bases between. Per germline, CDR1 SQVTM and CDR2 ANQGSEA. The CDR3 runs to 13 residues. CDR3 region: CSVSRTVNTEAFF. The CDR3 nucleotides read TGCAGCGTCTCGCGGACGGTGAACACTGAAGCTTTCTTT.

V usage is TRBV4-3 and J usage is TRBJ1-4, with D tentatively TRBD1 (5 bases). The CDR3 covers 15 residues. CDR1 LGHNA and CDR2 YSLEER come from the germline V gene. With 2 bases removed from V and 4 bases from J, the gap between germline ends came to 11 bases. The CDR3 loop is CASSQITGFNEKLFF. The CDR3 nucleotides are TGCGCCAGCAGCCAAATCACAGGCTTTAATGAAAAACTGTTTTTT.

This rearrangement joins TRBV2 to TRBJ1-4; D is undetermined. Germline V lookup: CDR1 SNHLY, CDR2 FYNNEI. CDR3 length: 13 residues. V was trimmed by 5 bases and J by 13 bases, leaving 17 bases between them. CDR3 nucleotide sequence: TGTGCCAGCAGTAAAGGGAGGAAGGGAATACTGTTTTTT. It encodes CASSKGRKGILFF.

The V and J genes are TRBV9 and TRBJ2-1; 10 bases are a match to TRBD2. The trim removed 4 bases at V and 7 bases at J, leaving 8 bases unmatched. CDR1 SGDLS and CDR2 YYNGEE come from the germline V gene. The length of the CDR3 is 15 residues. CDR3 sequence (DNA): TGTGCCAGCAGCCCAGAGGTAGCGGGGGGTAATGAGCAGTTCTTC. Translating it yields CASSPEVAGGNEQFF.

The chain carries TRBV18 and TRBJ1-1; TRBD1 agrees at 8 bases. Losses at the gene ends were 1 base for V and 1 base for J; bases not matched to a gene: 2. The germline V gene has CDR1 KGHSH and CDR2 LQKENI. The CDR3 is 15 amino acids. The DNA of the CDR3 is TGTGCCAGCTCACCACGGACAGGGAAGAACACTGAAGCTTTCTTT. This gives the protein CASSPRTGKNTEAFF.

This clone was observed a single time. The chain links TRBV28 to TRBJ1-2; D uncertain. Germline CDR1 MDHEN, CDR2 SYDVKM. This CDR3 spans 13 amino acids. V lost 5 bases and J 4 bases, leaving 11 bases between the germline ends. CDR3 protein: CASSPGRPYGYTF. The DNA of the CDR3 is TGTGCCAGCAGTCCCGGGAGGCCCTATGGCTACACCTTC.

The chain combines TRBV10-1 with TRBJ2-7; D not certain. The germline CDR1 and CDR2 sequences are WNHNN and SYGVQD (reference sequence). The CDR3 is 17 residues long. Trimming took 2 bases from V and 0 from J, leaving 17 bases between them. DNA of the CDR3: TGCGCCAGCAGTGAGCCCATTAGGGCACCGAGCTCCTACGAGCAGTACTTC. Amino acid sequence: CASSEPIRAPSSYEQYF.

In DNA form, the CDR3 reads TGTGCCAGCAGCCAAGATCCGACGGGGTCGAACTATGGCTACACCTTC. Translation: CASSQDPTGSNYGYTF. This chain connects TRBV4-2 to TRBJ1-2; no firm D call. V shed 0 bases and J shed 2 bases, with 13 bases lying between them. Germline CDR1 reads LGHNA; CDR2 reads YNFKEQ. This CDR3 comprises 16 residues.

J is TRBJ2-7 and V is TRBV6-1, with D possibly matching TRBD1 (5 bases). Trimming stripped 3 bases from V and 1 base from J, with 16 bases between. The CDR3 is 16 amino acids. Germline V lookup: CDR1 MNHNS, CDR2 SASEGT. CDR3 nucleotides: TGTGCCAGCAGTGAGAATCCCGGACACTTGTCCTACGAGCAGTACTTC. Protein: CASSENPGHLSYEQYF.

The DNA for the CDR3 is TGTGCCAGCAGCTCCCGAGGCGGGGAAGACAGGTCACCCCTCCACTTT. Amino acids: CASSSRGGEDRSPLHF. This chain joins TRBV7-2 and TRBJ1-6; D is possibly TRBD1 (6 bases). Trimming removed 4 bases at V and 10 bases at J, with 20 bases between. The CDR3 is made up of 16 amino acids. Looked up from germline, CDR1 is SGHTA and CDR2 is FQGNSA.

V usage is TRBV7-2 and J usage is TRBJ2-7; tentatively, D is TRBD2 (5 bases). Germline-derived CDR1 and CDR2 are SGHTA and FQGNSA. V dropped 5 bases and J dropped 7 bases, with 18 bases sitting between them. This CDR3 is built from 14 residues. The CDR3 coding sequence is TGTGCCAGCAGCGCCCGACCCATCGGGAAGGAGCAGTACTTC. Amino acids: CASSARPIGKEQYF. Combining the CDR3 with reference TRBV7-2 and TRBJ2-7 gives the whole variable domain GAGVSQSPSNKVTEKGKDVELRCDPISGHTALYWYRQSLGQGLEFLIYFQGNSAPDKSGLPSDRFSAERTGGSVSTLTIQRTQQEDSAVYLCASSARPIGKEQYFGPGTRLTVT.

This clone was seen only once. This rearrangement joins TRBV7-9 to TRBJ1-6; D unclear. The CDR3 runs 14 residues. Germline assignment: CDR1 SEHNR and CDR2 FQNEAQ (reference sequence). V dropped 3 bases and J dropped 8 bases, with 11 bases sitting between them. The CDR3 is CASSLSDSHSPLHF. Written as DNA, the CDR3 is TGTGCCAGCAGCTTGAGCGATTCGCATTCACCCCTCCACTTT.

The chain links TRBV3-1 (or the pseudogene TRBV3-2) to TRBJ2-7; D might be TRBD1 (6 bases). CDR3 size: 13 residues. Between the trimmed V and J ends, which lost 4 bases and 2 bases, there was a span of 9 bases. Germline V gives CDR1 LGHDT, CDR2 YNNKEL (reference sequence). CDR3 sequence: CASSRRGTYEQYF. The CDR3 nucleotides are TGTGCCAGCAGCCGAAGGGGGACCTACGAGCAGTACTTC.

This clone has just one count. The CDR3 sequence: CASSYSAEQYF. CDR3 nucleotide sequence: TGTGCCAGCAGTTACTCCGCCGAGCAGTACTTC. This chain links TRBV6-5 with TRBJ2-7, with D unresolved. The CDR3 extends over 11 amino acids. The germline gives CDR1 MNHEY, CDR2 SVGAGI. V gave up 0 bases and J gave up 6 bases, with 3 bases separating them.

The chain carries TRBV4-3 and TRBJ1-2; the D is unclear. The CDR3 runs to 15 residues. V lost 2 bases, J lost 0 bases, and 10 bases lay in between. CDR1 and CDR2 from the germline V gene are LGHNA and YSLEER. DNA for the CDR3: TGCGCCAGCAGCCAACGACCCGGGGCTAACTATGGCTACACCTTC. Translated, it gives CASSQRPGANYGYTF.

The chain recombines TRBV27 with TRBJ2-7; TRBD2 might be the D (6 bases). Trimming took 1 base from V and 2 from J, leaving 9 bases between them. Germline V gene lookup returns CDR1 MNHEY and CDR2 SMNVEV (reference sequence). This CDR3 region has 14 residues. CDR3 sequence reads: CASSLLAATYEQYF. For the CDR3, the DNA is TGTGCCAGCAGTTTATTAGCGGCTACCTACGAGCAGTACTTC.

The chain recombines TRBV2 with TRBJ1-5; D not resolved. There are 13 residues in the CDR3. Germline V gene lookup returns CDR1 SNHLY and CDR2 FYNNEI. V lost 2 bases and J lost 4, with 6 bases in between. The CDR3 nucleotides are TGTGCCAGCAGTGAAATTGATAATCAGCCCCAGCATTTT. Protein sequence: CASSEIDNQPQHF.

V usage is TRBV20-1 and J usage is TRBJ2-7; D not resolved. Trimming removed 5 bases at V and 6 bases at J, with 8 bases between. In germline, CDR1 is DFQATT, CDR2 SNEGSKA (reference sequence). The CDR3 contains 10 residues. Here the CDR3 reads CSAGRIEQYF. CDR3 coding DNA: TGCAGTGCTGGTAGAATCGAGCAGTACTTC.

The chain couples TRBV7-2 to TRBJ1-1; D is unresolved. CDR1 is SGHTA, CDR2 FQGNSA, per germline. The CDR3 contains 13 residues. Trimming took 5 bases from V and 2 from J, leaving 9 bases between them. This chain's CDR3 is CASSKQLNTEAFF. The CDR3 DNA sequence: TGTGCCAGCAGCAAACAGCTTAACACTGAAGCTTTCTTT.

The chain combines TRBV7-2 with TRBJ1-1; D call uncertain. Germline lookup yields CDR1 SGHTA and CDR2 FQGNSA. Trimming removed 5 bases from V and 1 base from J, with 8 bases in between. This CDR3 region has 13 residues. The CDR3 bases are TGTGCCAGCAGCCAACGGGGGAACACTGAAGCTTTCTTT. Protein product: CASSQRGNTEAFF. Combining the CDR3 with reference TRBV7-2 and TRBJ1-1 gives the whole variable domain GAGVSQSPSNKVTEKGKDVELRCDPISGHTALYWYRQSLGQGLEFLIYFQGNSAPDKSGLPSDRFSAERTGGSVSTLTIQRTQQEDSAVYLCASSQRGNTEAFFGQGTRLTVV.